This is a list of T cell receptor beta chains from one sample in a study of OX40 agonist ivuxolimab in advanced cancers. Only in-frame clones appear in the TCRdb table, and some are missing; sequencing was by immunoSEQ multiplex PCR. The table includes some 66,000 clones, around 86% detected once. The sequenced sample was CD4+ or CD8+ T cells sorted from blood, obtained in a trial of the OX40 agonist ivuxolimab. These receptors were collected from an adult with an advanced solid tumor such as melanoma, head and neck, liver or kidney cancer. Each CDR3 is given with its conserved first and last residue. Fields, in order: clone size, V gene, CDR3 protein. Clone size is shown for a subset of rows, as once, few, many or a class of expanded clone.

clone size: NA; V gene: TRBV5-1; CDR3 protein: CASSLSGGSNQPQHF
clone size: few; V gene: TRBV5-1; CDR3 protein: CASRHSQWAGGSGANEQFF
clone size: NA; V gene: TRBV7-2; CDR3 protein: CASSQPRLAVYNEQFF
clone size: few; V gene: TRBV7-9; CDR3 protein: CASSLQGMNTEAFF
clone size: NA; V gene: TRBV30; CDR3 protein: CAWSGYEQYF
clone size: NA; V gene: TRBV7-8; CDR3 protein: CASRGSLGPGELFF
clone size: NA; V gene: TRBV11-3; CDR3 protein: CASSLIRNEQFF
clone size: NA; V gene: TRBV2; CDR3 protein: CASKQGYRPTDTQYF
clone size: NA; V gene: TRBV10-3; CDR3 protein: CAISEASGNRDTQYF
clone size: NA; V gene: TRBV2; CDR3 protein: CASIWDPSSYEQYF
clone size: few; V gene: TRBV19; CDR3 protein: CASSMRALAALSTDTQYF
clone size: once; V gene: TRBV7-3; CDR3 protein: CASSLNPGMNTEAFF
clone size: once; V gene: TRBV18; CDR3 protein: CASSLRTSRSTSYEQYF
clone size: once; V gene: TRBV7-3; CDR3 protein: CASSLARGAQETQYF
clone size: NA; V gene: TRBV7-2; CDR3 protein: CASSFRGSGKETQYF
clone size: once; V gene: TRBV25-1; CDR3 protein: CASSGTEVGYTF
clone size: NA; V gene: TRBV28; CDR3 protein: CASSPGGGVDTQYF
clone size: NA; V gene: TRBV28; CDR3 protein: CASSPPGLAGVTEQYF
clone size: NA; V gene: TRBV7-7; CDR3 protein: CASSPGAATAGELFF
clone size: few; V gene: TRBV28; CDR3 protein: CASSSGYGYTF
clone size: NA; V gene: TRBV4-3; CDR3 protein: CASSQVLQETQYF
clone size: once; V gene: TRBV6-5; CDR3 protein: CASSYSRGTGGYTF
clone size: once; V gene: TRBV29-1; CDR3 protein: CSVAGLVANNEQFF
clone size: once; V gene: TRBV11-2; CDR3 protein: CASSLVGGFGGEKLFF
clone size: NA; V gene: TRBV29-1; CDR3 protein: CSVPARPFYNEQFF
clone size: few; V gene: TRBV5-1; CDR3 protein: CASSSLAGVSNEQFF
clone size: NA; V gene: TRBV7-9; CDR3 protein: CASDRNTGELFF
clone size: NA; V gene: TRBV28; CDR3 protein: CASSLQGEAFF
clone size: NA; V gene: TRBV30; CDR3 protein: CAWSVVGGGQFF
clone size: few; V gene: TRBV4-3; CDR3 protein: CASSQQLQGAGRQPQHF
clone size: once; V gene: TRBV12-5; CDR3 protein: CASGLARGSGSLGAYEQYF
clone size: few; V gene: TRBV6-1; CDR3 protein: CASSEATRVPEKLFF
clone size: NA; V gene: TRBV7-8; CDR3 protein: CASSPSVWDIQYF
clone size: NA; V gene: TRBV28; CDR3 protein: CASSAGQGRGYTF
clone size: NA; V gene: TRBV7-2; CDR3 protein: CASSLVGTNYNEQFF
clone size: NA; V gene: TRBV5-4; CDR3 protein: CASSYPTGSREQYF
clone size: NA; V gene: TRBV7-6; CDR3 protein: CASSLEDRGETQYF
clone size: NA; V gene: TRBV19; CDR3 protein: CASRLGQDTQYF
clone size: NA; V gene: TRBV10-3; CDR3 protein: CAIRSDRGSYEQYF
clone size: NA; V gene: TRBV7-2; CDR3 protein: CASSSGVGYTF
clone size: medium-sized; V gene: TRBV7-6; CDR3 protein: CASSSNSYEQYF
clone size: NA; V gene: TRBV7-2; CDR3 protein: CASSHNSFEYNEQFF
clone size: NA; V gene: TRBV6-1; CDR3 protein: CASSDTGLGDEQYF
clone size: NA; V gene: TRBV19; CDR3 protein: CASSTTPGQGEADTQYF
clone size: NA; V gene: TRBV5-4; CDR3 protein: CASSFEGLDEKLFF